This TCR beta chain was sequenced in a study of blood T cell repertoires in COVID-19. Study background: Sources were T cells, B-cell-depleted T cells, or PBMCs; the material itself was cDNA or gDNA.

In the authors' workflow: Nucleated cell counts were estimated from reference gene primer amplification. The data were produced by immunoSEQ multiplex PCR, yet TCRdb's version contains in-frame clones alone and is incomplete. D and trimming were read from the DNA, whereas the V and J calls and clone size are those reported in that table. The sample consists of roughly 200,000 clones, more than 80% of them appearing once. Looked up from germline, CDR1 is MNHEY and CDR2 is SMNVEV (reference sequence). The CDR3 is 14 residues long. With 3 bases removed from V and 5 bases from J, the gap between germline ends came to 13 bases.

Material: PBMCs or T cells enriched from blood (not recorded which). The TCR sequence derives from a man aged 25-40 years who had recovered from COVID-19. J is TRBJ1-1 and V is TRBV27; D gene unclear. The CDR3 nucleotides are TGTGCCAGCAGTTTTATGATGGGAGGAACTGAAGCTTTCTTT. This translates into CASSFMMGGTEAFF.